This record concerns one T cell receptor (beta chain) sequence. Its matching antigen is unknown. This CDR3 has 16 amino acids. V was clipped by 4 bases and J by 4 bases; unmatched bases: 13. Germline CDR1 and CDR2: SQVTM and ANQGSEA. This sample stems from a study of CD8+ T cells in alopecia areata. Study at large: For 6 to 18 months, tofacitinib was taken, and 6 months off drug followed. Regarding the study as a whole: Researchers report lesional scalp, most notably alopecia totalis/universalis, outstripped normal scalp in clonality.

Extraction and reverse transcription of RNA yielded cDNA as the sequencing template. The table came from immunoSEQ multiplex PCR; TCRdb's copy has only in-frame clones and leaves some out. There are about 74,000 clones in the sample; 29% occur only once, and about 16% lies in the top ten. Treatment indicated: oral pan-JAK inhibitor, 5-10 mg twice daily. The material sequenced was CD8+ T cells sorted from blood, taken at week 4, from a patient treated with tofacitinib. The TCR originated in a human donor with alopecia areata. The chain combines TRBV29-1 with TRBJ1-1; 9 bases align to TRBD1. The CDR3 loop is CSVGGLGTGLGTEAFF. The CDR3 bases are TGCAGCGTTGGAGGGCTGGGGACAGGGTTAGGCACTGAAGCTTTCTTT.